Only one count was recorded for the clone carrying this T cell receptor (beta chain). Repertoires were generated with immunoSEQ multiplex PCR, while TCRdb's copy carries only in-frame clones and drops some. The sample has approximately 94,000 clones, around 91% seen once; the top ten hold around 0.86%. The data are from a study of OX40 agonist ivuxolimab in advanced cancers. The sequencing here drew on CD4+ or CD8+ T cells sorted from blood, taken in a trial of the OX40 agonist ivuxolimab. The receptor was derived from an adult with an advanced solid tumor such as melanoma, head and neck, liver or kidney cancer.

The DNA of the CDR3 is TGTGCCAGCTCACGGATAAGCGGGAGAGCAGATACGCAGTATTTT. The encoded protein is CASSRISGRADTQYF. The chain links TRBV18 to TRBJ2-3; 8 bases match TRBD2. The length of the CDR3 is 15 residues. Unmatched junction bases numbered 7, after V lost 4 bases and J lost 4 bases. The germline gives CDR1 KGHSH, CDR2 LQKENI.